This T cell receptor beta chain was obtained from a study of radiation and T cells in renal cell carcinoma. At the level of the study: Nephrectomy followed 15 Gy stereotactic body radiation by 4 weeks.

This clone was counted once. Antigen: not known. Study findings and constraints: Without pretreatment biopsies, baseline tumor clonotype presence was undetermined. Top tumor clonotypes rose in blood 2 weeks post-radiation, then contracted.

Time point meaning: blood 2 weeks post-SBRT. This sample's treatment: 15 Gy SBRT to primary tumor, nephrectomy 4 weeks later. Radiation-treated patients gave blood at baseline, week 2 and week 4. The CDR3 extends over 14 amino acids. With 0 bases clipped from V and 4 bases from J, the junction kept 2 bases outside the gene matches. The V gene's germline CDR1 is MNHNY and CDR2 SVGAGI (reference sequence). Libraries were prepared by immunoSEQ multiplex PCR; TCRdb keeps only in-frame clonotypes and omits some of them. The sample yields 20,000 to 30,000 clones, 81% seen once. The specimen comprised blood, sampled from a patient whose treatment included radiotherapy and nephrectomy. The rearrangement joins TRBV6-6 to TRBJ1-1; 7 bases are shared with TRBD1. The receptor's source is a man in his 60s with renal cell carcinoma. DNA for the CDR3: TGTGCCAGCAGTTACTCTTGGGACAGCACTGAAGCTTTCTTT. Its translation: CASSYSWDSTEAFF.